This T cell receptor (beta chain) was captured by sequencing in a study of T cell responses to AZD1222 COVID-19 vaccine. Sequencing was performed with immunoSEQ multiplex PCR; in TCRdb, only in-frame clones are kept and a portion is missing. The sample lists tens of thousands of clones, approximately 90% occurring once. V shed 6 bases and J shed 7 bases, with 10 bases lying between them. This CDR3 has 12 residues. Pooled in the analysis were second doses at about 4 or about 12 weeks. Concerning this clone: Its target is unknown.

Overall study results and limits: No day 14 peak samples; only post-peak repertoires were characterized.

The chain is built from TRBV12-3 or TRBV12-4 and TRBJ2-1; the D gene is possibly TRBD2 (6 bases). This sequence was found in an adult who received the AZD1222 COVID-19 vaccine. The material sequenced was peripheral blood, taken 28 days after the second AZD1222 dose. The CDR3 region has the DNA TGTGCCAGCAGCCGGGACTCAAATGAGCAGTTCTTC. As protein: CASSRDSNEQFF.